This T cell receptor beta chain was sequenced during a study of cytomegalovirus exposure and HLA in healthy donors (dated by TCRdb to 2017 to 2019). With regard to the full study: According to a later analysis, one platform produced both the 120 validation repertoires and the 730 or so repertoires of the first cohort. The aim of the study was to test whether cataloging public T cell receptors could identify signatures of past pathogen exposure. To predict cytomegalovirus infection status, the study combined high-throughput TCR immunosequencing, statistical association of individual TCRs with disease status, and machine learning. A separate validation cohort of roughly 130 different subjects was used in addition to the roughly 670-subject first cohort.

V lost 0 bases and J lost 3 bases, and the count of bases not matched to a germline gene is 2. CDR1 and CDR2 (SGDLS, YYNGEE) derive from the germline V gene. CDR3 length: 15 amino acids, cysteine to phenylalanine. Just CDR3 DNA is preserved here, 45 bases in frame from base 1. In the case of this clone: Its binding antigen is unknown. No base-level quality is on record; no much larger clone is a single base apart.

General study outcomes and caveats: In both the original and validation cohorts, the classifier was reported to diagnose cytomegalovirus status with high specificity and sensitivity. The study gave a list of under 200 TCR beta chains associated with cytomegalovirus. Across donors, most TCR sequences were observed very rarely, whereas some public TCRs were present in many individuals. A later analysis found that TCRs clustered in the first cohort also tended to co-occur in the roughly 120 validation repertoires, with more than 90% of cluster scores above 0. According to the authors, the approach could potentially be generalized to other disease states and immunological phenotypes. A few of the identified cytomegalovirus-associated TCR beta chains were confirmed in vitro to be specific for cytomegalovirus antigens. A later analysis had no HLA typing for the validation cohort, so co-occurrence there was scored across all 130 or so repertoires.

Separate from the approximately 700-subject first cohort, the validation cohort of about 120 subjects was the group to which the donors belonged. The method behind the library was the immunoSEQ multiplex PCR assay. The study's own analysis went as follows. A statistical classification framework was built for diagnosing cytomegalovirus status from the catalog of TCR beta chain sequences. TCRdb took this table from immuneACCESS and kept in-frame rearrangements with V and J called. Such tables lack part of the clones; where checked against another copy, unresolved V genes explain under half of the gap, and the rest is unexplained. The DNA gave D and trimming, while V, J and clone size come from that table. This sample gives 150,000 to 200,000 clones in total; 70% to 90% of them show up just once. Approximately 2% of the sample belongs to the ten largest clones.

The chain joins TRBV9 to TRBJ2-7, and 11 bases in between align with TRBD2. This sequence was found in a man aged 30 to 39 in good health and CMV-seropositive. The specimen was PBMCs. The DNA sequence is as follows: TGTGCCAGCAGCGTAGATCTAGCGGGAGGCTACGAGCAGTACTTC. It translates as CASSVDLAGGYEQYF.